A single sample is the source of the 13 T cell receptor beta chains below, sequenced in a study of blood T cell repertoires in COVID-19. Produced via immunoSEQ multiplex PCR; TCRdb's table is partial and in-frame only. Of a few hundred thousand clones in the sample, 80% to 90% were seen once. Sequencing was performed on peripheral blood. These receptors were obtained from a woman aged 45-65 years with acute or convalescent COVID-19.

The V and J genes are TRBV19 and TRBJ1-2; D is perhaps TRBD1 (5 bases). CDR1 is LNHDA, CDR2 SQIVND, per germline (reference sequence). This CDR3 has 11 amino acids. Trimming pared 10 bases from V and 4 bases from J, leaving 10 bases between. In nucleotides, the CDR3 is TGTGCCACCAACGGGGGCTATGGCTACACCTTC. It yields the protein CATNGGYGYTF.

This rearrangement joins TRBV9 to TRBJ1-6, with TRBD1 matching over 7 bases. Germline CDR1 reads SGDLS; CDR2 reads YYNGEE. This CDR3 is 14 amino acids long. J gave up 10 bases and V 3 bases, and 7 bases lay outside the gene matches. The CDR3 nucleotides are TGTGCCAGCAGCGAGGGACAGTTTCGCTCACCCCTCCACTTT. Translating it yields CASSEGQFRSPLHF.

The chain uses TRBV4-3 and TRBJ2-1; TRBD2 matches 7 bases. Germline CDR1 reads LGHNA; CDR2 reads YSLEER. The CDR3 covers 14 residues. V shed 0 bases and J 15 bases; nucleotides not matched to a gene: 11. The CDR3: CASSQEPGLGRVFF. In DNA, the CDR3 is TGCGCCAGCAGCCAAGAGCCCGGACTAGGACGGGTGTTCTTC.

This chain connects TRBV12-5 to TRBJ2-7; D gene unclear. Between the trimmed V and J ends, which lost 5 bases and 6 bases, there was a span of 14 bases. CDR3 length: 13 amino acids. Germline V gene lookup returns CDR1 LGHNT and CDR2 FRNRAP. The CDR3 nucleotides are TGTGCTAGTGGTCGGTCATTTCCGCCCGAGCAGTACTTC. Its protein is CASGRSFPPEQYF.

This clone was counted only a few times. The chain combines TRBV19 with TRBJ2-1; the match to TRBD2 covers 8 bases. V lost 3 bases to trimming and J lost 9 bases; unmatched junction nucleotides: 7. The germline gives CDR1 LNHDA, CDR2 SQIVND (reference sequence). The CDR3 has 14 residues. In DNA, the CDR3 is TGTGCCAGTAGTATCTTCGGGGGGGCCGGTGAGCAGTTCTTC. Its translation is CASSIFGGAGEQFF.

The CDR3 is CASSQAPEGTEAFF. The CDR3 bases are TGTGCCAGCAGCCAAGCTCCGGAGGGCACTGAAGCTTTCTTT. V gene TRBV3-1 (or the pseudogene TRBV3-2) combines with J gene TRBJ1-1; D is ambiguous. Germline values: CDR1 LGHDT, CDR2 YNNKEL (reference sequence). The length of the CDR3 is 14 residues. The ends were cut back, 1 base at V and 4 bases at J, with 10 bases in the middle.

CDR3 DNA sequence: TGTGCCAGCAGTTACTCTGGGCTAGCCAACAAAAACATTCAGTACTTC. It codes for CASSYSGLANKNIQYF. The chain couples TRBV6-6 to TRBJ2-4, with D possibly TRBD2 on 5 matching bases. Deletions cut 0 bases from V and 3 bases from J, with 12 bases between. Germline V CDR1 and CDR2: MNHNY, SVGAGI (reference sequence). The CDR3 is 16 residues long.

This CDR3 reads CASSLAGQGTLNYGYTF. CDR3 in DNA: TGCGCCAGCAGCTTGGCTGGACAGGGCACCCTAAACTATGGCTACACCTTC. V and J are TRBV5-1 and TRBJ1-2; 8 bases fit TRBD1. After removal of 0 bases from V and 2 bases from J, the junction contained 9 bases not matched to a gene. The germline V gene encodes CDR1 SGHRS and CDR2 YFSETQ. The CDR3 is 17 amino acids.

The V gene is TRBV3-1 (or the pseudogene TRBV3-2), the J gene TRBJ1-5; 8 bases map to TRBD1. In germline, CDR1 is LGHDT, CDR2 YNNKEL (reference sequence). The CDR3 covers 13 residues. Losses at the gene ends were 4 bases for V and 5 bases for J; bases not matched to a gene: 1. The CDR3 protein is CASSPQGDQPQHF. CDR3 in DNA: TGTGCCAGCAGCCCACAGGGGGATCAGCCCCAGCATTTT.

The CDR3 sequence: CASDTVTNEKLFF. CDR3 DNA: TGTGCCAGCGATACTGTAACTAATGAAAAACTGTTTTTT. The chain has TRBV6-5 and TRBJ1-4, with D hard to call. V shed 8 bases and J shed 1 base, with 8 bases lying between them. This CDR3 is 13 amino acids long. From germline, CDR1 is MNHEY and CDR2 SVGAGI.

The chain employs TRBV12-3 or TRBV12-4 and TRBJ1-2, with D unresolved. The CDR3 totals 13 residues. The ends were cut back, 5 bases at V and 2 bases at J, with 9 bases in the middle. The CDR3 DNA follows: TGTGCCAGCAGTCTAACTAGAAACTATGGCTACACCTTC. It yields the protein CASSLTRNYGYTF.

The chain combines TRBV3-1 (or the pseudogene TRBV3-2) with TRBJ2-7, with D possibly matching TRBD1 (6 bases). Trimming removed 0 bases at V and 1 base at J, with 19 bases between. This CDR3 region has 18 residues. Looked up from germline, CDR1 is LGHDT and CDR2 is YNNKEL (reference sequence). CDR3 nucleotides: TGTGCCAGCAGCCAAGAAACCCCCGACAGGCGATCTTCCTACGAGCAGTACTTC. It specifies CASSQETPDRRSSYEQYF.

This clone appeared once. J is TRBJ1-4 and V is TRBV20-1; D is perhaps TRBD1 (5 bases). Germline V gives CDR1 DFQATT, CDR2 SNEGSKA (reference sequence). The V end lost 3 bases, the J end lost 7 bases, and 6 bases lay between the germline ends. This CDR3 region has 11 residues. CDR3 DNA: TGCAGTGCTAGCAGGGCTGAAAAACTGTTTTTT. This codes for CSASRAEKLFF.